This T cell receptor beta chain originates from a study of T cells in women clearing cervical HPV infection. Study information: Cases were women with histologically confirmed HPV16-related CIN3 or worse, including a couple of invasive cancers. Only a few women had HLA typing results available. Case blood drawn at lesion detection; control blood after infection cleared.

The method was immunoSEQ multiplex PCR; TCRdb's version includes in-frame clones alone and lacks a portion of them. The table lists about 27,000 clones. V dropped 1 base and J dropped 0 bases, with 7 bases sitting between them. There are 15 residues in the CDR3. Looked up from germline, CDR1 is SGHTA and CDR2 is FQGTGA. On this clone: Read coverage stops 3 residues before the CDR3 terminus; the germline J gene supplies the remainder.

Sample: blood buffy coat. The sequence derives from a woman between 18 and 70 years old with a cervical HPV16 infection that either progressed to CIN3+ or cleared (not recorded which). J is TRBJ2-1 and V is TRBV7-3; D remains ambiguous. The part of the CDR3 DNA that was read is TGTGCCAGCAGCTTAAGCGGCGCCTCCTACAATGAG. Protein sequence: CASSLSGASYNE. The CDR3 reads in full as CASSLSGASYNEQFF.